These 12 T cell receptor beta chains came from one sample sequenced in a study of T cell changes during pregnancy in multiple sclerosis. Data came from immunoSEQ multiplex PCR; TCRdb stores just in-frame clones and leaves some out. The table lists fewer than 20,000 clones, nearly 90% of them singletons. The sequencing used CD8+ T cells from peripheral blood mononuclear cells, collected after pregnancy. The origin of the receptors is a female donor in good health, enrolled as a control in a pregnancy study.

V usage is TRBV6-1 and J usage is TRBJ2-7; 7 nucleotides line up with TRBD1. V shed 6 bases, J shed 4 bases, and the junction held 12 bases outside the gene matches. There are 15 residues in the CDR3. From germline, CDR1 is MNHNS and CDR2 SASEGT. CDR3 protein: CASSVDPTGPYEQYF. The DNA of the CDR3 is TGTGCCAGCAGCGTTGACCCGACAGGGCCTTACGAGCAGTACTTC.

The V gene is TRBV27, the J gene TRBJ2-7; 7 bases line up with TRBD1. There are 16 residues in the CDR3. CDR1 is MNHEY and CDR2 is SMNVEV in the germline V gene (reference sequence). V shed 5 bases, J shed 0 bases, and the junction held 10 bases outside the gene matches. The CDR3 sequence is CASSTRQGVGSYEQYF. The DNA of the CDR3 is TGTGCCAGCAGTACAAGGCAGGGGGTAGGCTCCTACGAGCAGTACTTC.

This chain joins TRBV6-5 and TRBJ2-2; D is unclear. Deletions cut 2 bases from V and 4 bases from J, with 5 bases between. Germline V gene sequence: CDR1 MNHEY, CDR2 SVGAGI. The CDR3 contains 13 residues. The CDR3 loop reads CASSYPGTGELFF. In nucleotides, the CDR3 is TGTGCCAGCAGTTACCCGGGCACCGGGGAGCTGTTTTTT.

V gene TRBV7-9 combines with J gene TRBJ2-1; tentatively, D is TRBD2 (6 bases). V was pared by 4 bases and J by 8 bases, with 15 bases between. This CDR3 region has 14 residues. Per germline, CDR1 SEHNR and CDR2 FQNEAQ (reference sequence). DNA for the CDR3: TGTGCCAGCAGCTCCCCGACTAGAGTGGATGAGCAGTTCTTC. Translated: CASSSPTRVDEQFF.

This chain joins TRBV27 and TRBJ1-1; 7 bases map to TRBD1. The CDR3 totals 12 residues. The germline CDR1 and CDR2 sequences are MNHEY and SMNVEV (reference sequence). V was clipped by 4 bases and J by 6 bases; unmatched bases: 2. The CDR3 bases are TGTGCCAGCAGTTCCACAGGGGCTGAAGCTTTCTTT. Translated: CASSSTGAEAFF.

Only one count was recorded for this clone. The rearrangement joins TRBV7-3 to TRBJ2-5, with a possible D match to TRBD2 (7 bases). The CDR3 sequence is 15 residues long. The V end lost 2 bases, the J end lost 1 base, and 11 bases lay between the germline ends. Germline-derived CDR1 and CDR2 are SGHTA and FQGTGA. This chain's CDR3 is CASSLGGGAQETQYF. CDR3 bases: TGTGCCAGCAGCTTAGGTGGGGGGGCCCAAGAGACCCAGTACTTC.

This clone has only one observation. V gene TRBV10-3 combines with J gene TRBJ1-1, with a weak D call TRBD1 (5 bases). Trimming removed 0 bases at V and 11 bases at J, with 13 bases between. Per the germline V gene, CDR1 is ENHRY and CDR2 is SYGVKD. This CDR3 has 13 amino acids. CDR3 amino acids: CAISESRGVWAFF. The CDR3 DNA reads as TGTGCCATCAGTGAGTCTCGGGGGGTATGGGCTTTCTTT.

V is TRBV2 and J is TRBJ2-1, with 8 bases matching TRBD2. J gave up 7 bases and V 9 bases, and 14 bases lay outside the gene matches. CDR1 is SNHLY and CDR2 is FYNNEI in the germline V gene. CDR3 size: 15 residues. CDR3 sequence reads: CARGARGGLENEQFF. The CDR3 nucleotides are TGTGCCAGGGGGGCCCGGGGGGGCCTGGAAAATGAGCAGTTCTTC.

This chain links TRBV19 with TRBJ2-7; D not certain. This CDR3 is built from 15 residues. In germline, CDR1 is LNHDA, CDR2 SQIVND (reference sequence). V gave up 7 bases and J gave up 1 base, with 17 bases separating them. CDR3 residues: CASTPQLGGSYEQYF. In nucleotides, the CDR3 is TGTGCCAGTACCCCCCAACTCGGCGGATCCTACGAGCAGTACTTC.

The chain couples TRBV12-5 to TRBJ1-2; no firm D call. CDR3 length: 15 residues. Germline-derived CDR1 and CDR2 are LGHNT and FRNRAP. V was cut by 0 bases and J by 5 bases, with 13 bases left in between. The chain's CDR3 is CASGLVSVGSYGYTF. The CDR3 nucleotides read TGTGCTAGTGGTTTGGTGTCGGTCGGGTCATATGGCTACACCTTC.

The chain joins TRBV7-6 to TRBJ2-7; D not resolved. Germline V lookup: CDR1 SGHVS, CDR2 FNYEAQ. The V gene lost 5 bases and the J gene lost 1 base, with 9 bases spanning the gap. The length of the CDR3 is 13 residues. CDR3 nucleotide sequence: TGTGCCAGCAGCCCAAGCAATTCCTACGAGCAGTACTTC. Translating gives CASSPSNSYEQYF.

V and J are TRBV4-2 and TRBJ2-5; D might be TRBD1 (5 bases). Deletions cut 0 bases from V and 5 bases from J, with 19 bases between. Germline CDR1 reads LGHNA; CDR2 reads YNFKEQ. The CDR3 covers 17 residues. Here the CDR3 DNA reads TGTGCCAGCAGCCAAGATCTTTGGCAGGGCCTGGGGGAGACCCAGTACTTC. This encodes CASSQDLWQGLGETQYF.